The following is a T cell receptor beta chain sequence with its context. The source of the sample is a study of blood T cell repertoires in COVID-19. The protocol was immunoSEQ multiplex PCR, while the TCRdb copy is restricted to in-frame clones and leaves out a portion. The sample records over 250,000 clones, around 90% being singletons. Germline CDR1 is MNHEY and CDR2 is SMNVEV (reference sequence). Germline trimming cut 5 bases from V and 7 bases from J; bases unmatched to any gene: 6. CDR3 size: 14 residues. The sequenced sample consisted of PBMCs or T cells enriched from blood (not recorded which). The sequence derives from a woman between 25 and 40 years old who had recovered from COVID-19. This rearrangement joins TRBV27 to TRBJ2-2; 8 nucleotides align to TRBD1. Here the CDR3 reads CASSINRGDGELFF. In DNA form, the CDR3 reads TGTGCCAGCAGTATAAACAGGGGGGACGGGGAGCTGTTTTTT.